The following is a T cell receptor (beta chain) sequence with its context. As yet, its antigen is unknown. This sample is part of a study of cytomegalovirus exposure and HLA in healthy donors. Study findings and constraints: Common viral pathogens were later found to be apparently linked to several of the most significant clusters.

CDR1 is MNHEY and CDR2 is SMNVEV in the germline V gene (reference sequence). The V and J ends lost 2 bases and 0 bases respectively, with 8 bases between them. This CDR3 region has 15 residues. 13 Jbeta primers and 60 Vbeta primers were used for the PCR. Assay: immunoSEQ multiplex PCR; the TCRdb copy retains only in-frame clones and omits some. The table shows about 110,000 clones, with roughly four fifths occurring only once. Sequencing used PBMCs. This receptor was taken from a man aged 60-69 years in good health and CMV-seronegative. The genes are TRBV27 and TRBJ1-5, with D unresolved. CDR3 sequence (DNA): TGTGCCAGCAGTTTAGTCCCTAATAGCAATCAGCCCCAGCATTTT. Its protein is CASSLVPNSNQPQHF.